This T cell receptor beta chain is drawn from a study of T cells in Graves' hyperthyroidism and ophthalmopathy. CDR3 length: 14 residues. Trimming shortened V by 3 bases and J by 3 bases, and 9 bases separated the two germline ends. Uncontrolled infection, other autoimmune disease, pregnancy or lactation excluded patients. Authors of the study amplified TCR beta CDR3 regions from RNA transcripts. The TCR CDR3 first-round RT-PCR relied on the HTBI primer set. One entry per CDR3 protein, called by TCRdb with MiXCR from the multiplex PCR reads. This sample has roughly 640,000 distinct CDR3 sequences; approximately 16% occur once, and the top ten carry roughly 3%.

Sequenced: blood. The origin of this receptor is a woman between 40 and 55 years old with Graves' ophthalmopathy. This chain joins TRBV12-3 or TRBV12-4 and TRBJ2-4, with D uncertain. CDR3 coding DNA: TGTGCCAGCAGTTTTAGCTTGGGCAAAAACATTCAGTACTTC. This codes for CASSFSLGKNIQYF.